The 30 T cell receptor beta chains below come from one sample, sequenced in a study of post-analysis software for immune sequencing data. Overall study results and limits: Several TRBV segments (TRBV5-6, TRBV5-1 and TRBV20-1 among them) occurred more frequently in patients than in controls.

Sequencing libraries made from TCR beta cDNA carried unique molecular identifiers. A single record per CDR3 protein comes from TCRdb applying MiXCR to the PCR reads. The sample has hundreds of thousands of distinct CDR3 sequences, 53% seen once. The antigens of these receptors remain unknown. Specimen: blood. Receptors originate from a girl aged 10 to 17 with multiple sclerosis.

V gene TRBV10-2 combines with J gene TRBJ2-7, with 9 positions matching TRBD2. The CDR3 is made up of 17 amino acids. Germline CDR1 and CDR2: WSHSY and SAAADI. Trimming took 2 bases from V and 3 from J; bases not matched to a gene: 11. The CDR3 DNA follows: TGCGCCAGCAGTGAGACGACGATAGCGGGAGAGTTCTACGAGCAGTACTTC. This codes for CASSETTIAGEFYEQYF.

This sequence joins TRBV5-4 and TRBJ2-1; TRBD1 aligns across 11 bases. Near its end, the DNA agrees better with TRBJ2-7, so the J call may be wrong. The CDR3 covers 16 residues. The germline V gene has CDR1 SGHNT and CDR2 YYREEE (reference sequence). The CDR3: CASSLPPGTGGNEQYF. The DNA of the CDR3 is TGTGCCAGCAGCCTACCCCCCGGGACAGGGGGTAATGAGCAGTACTTC.

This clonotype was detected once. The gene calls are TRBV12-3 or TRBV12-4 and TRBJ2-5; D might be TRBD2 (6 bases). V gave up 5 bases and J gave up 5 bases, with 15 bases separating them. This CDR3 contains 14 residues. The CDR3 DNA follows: TGTGCCAGCAGTCTCCGGGACTTCGGGGAGACCCAGTACTTC. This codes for CASSLRDFGETQYF.

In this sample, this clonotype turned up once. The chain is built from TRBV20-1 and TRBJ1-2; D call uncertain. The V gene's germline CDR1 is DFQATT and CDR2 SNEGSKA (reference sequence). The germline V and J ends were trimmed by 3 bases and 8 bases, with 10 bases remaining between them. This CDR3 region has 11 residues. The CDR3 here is CSASRTVGYTF. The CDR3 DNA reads TGCAGTGCTAGTCGTACGGTCGGCTACACCTTC.

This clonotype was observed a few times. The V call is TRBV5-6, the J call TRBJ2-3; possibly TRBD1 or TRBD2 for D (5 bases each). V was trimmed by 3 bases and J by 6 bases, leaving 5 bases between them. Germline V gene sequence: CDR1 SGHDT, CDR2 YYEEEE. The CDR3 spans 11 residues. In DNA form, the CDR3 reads TGTGCCAGCAGCTGGGGGGATACGCAGTATTTT. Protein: CASSWGDTQYF.

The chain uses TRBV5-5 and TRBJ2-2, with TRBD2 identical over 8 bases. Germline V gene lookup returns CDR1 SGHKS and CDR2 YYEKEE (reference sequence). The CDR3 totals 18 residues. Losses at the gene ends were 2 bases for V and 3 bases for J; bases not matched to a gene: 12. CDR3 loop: CASSLLWSGGQDTGELFF. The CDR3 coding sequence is TGTGCCAGCAGCTTACTCTGGAGCGGGGGCCAGGACACCGGGGAGCTGTTTTTT.

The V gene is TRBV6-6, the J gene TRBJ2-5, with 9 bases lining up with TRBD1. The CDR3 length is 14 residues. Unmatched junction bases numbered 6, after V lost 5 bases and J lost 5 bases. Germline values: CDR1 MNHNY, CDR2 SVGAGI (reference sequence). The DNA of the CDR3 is TGTGCCAGCAGTAGCGGGACAGGGTTGGAGACCCAGTACTTC. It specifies CASSSGTGLETQYF.

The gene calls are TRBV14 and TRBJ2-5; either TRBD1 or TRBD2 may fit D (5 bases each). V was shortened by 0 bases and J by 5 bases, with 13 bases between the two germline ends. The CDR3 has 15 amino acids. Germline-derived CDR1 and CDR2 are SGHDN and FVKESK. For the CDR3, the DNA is TGTGCCAGCAGCCAAGAGCTTTCGGGGCTGGAGACCCAGTACTTC. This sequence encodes CASSQELSGLETQYF. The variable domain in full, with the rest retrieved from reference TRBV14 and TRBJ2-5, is EAGVTQFPSHSVIEKGQTVTLRCDPISGHDNLYWYRRVMGKEIKFLLHFVKESKQDESGMPNNRFLAERTGGTYSTLKVQPAELEDSGVYFCASSQELSGLETQYFGPGTRLLVL.

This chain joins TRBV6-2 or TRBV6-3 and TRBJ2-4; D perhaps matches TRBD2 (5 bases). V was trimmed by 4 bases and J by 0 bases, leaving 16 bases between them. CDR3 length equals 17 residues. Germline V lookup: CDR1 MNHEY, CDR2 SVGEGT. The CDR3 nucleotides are TGTGCCAGCAGTTCACATTCCGGGAACCTAGCCAAAAACATTCAGTACTTC. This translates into CASSSHSGNLAKNIQYF.

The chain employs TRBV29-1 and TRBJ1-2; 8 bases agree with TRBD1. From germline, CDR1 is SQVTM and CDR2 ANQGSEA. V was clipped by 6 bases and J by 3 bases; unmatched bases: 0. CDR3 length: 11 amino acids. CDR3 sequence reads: CSVTGDYGYTF. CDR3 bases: TGCAGCGTGACAGGGGACTATGGCTACACCTTC.

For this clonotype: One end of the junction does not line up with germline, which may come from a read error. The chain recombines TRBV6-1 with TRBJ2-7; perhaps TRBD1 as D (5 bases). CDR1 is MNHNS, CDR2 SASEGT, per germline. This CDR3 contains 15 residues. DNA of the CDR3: TGTGCCAGCAGTGAGGTGGGGCTCTCTACCTACGAGCAGGACTTC. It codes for CASSEVGLSTYEQDF.

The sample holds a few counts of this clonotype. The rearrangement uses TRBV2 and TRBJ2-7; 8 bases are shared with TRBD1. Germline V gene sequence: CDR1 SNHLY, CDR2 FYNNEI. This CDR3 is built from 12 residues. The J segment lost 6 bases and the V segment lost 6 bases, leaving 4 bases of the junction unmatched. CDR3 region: CASRETGGEQYF. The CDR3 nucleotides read TGTGCCAGCAGGGAAACAGGGGGCGAGCAGTACTTC.

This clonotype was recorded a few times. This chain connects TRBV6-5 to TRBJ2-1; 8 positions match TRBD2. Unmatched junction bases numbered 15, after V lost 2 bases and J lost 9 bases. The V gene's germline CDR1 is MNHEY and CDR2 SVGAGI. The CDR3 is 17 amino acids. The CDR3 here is CASSYRVSSGSMGEQFF. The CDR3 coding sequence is TGTGCCAGCAGTTACCGGGTCTCTAGCGGGTCCATGGGTGAGCAGTTCTTC.

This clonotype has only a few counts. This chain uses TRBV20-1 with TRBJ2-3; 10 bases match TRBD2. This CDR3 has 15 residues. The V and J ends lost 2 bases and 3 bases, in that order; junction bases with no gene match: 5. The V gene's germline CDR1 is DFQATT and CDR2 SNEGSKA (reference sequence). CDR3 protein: CSARRTSGNTDTQYF. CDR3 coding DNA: TGCAGTGCTAGACGGACTAGCGGAAATACAGATACGCAGTATTTT.

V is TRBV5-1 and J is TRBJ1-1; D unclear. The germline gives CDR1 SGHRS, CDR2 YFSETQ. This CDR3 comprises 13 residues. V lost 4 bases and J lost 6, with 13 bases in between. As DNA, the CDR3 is TGCGCCAGCAGCACGCTAGGCAACCCTGAAGCTTTCTTT. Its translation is CASSTLGNPEAFF.

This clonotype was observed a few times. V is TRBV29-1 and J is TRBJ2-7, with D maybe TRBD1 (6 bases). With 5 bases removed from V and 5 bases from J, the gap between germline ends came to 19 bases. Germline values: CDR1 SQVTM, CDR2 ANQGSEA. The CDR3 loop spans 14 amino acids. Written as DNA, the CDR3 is TGCAGCGTTACAAGGACAGTCGTAAAAGACGAGCAGTACTTC. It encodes CSVTRTVVKDEQYF.

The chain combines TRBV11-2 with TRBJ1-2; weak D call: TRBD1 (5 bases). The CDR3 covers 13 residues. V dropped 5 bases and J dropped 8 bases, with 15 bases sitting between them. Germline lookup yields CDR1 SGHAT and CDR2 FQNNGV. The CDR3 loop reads CASSHRRGMGYTF. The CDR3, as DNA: TGTGCCAGCAGCCATCGACGGGGCATGGGCTACACCTTC.

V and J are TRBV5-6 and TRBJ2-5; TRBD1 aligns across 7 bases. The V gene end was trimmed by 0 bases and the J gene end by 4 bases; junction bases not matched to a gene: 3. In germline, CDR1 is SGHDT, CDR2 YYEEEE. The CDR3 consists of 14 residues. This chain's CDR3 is CASSLVRGRETQYF. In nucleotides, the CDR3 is TGTGCCAGCAGCTTGGTCAGGGGGAGAGAGACCCAGTACTTC.

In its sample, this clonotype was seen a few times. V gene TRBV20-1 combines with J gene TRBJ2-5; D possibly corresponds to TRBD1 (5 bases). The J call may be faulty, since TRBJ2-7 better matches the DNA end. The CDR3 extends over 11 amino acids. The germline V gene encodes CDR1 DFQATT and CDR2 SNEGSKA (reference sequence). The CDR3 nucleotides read TGCAGTGCTTCAGACAGATACGAGCAGTACTTC. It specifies CSASDRYEQYF.

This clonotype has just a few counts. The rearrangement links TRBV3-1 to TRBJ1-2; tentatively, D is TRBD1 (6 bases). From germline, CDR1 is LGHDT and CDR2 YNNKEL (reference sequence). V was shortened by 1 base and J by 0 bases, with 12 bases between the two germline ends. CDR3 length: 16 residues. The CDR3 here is CASSQVGAGPNYGYTF. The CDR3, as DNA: TGTGCCAGCAGCCAAGTGGGGGCAGGTCCTAACTATGGCTACACCTTC. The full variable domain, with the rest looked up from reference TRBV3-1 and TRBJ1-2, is DTAVSQTPKYLVTQMGNDKSIKCEQNLGHDTMYWYKQDSKKFLKIMFSYNNKELIINETVPNRFSPKSPDKAHLNLHINSLELGDSAVYFCASSQVGAGPNYGYTFGSGTRLTVV.

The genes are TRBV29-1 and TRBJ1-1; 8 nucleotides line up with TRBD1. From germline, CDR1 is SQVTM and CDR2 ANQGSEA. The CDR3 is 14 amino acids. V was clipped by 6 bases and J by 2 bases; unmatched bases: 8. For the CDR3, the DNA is TGCAGCGTCCTCTCGACAGGGGCTAACACTGAAGCTTTCTTT. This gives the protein CSVLSTGANTEAFF.

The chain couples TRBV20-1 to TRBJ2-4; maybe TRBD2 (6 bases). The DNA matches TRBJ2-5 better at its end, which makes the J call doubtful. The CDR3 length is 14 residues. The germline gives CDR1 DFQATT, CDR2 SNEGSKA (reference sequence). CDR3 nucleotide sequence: TGCAGTGCGATCCGAGCGGGCCTCCAAGAGACCCAGTACTTC. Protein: CSAIRAGLQETQYF.

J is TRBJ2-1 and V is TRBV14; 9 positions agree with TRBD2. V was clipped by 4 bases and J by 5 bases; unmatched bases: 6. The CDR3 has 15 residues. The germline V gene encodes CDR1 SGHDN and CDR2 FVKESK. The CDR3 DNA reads TGTGCCAGCAGCCCCCTAGCGGGACTTAACAATGAGCAGTTCTTC. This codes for CASSPLAGLNNEQFF.

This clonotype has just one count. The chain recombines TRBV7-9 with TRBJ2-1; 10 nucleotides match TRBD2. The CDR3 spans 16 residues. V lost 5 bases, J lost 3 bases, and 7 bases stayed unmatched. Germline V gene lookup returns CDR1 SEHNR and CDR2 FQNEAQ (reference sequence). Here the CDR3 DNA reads TGTGCCAGCAGCACATTAGCGGGAGGCGGCTACAATGAGCAGTTCTTC. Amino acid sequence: CASSTLAGGGYNEQFF. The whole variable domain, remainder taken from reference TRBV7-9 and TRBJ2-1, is DTGVSQNPRHKITKRGQNVTFRCDPISEHNRLYWYRQTLGQGPEFLTYFQNEAQLEKSRLLSDRFSAERPKGSFSTLEIQRTEQGDSAMYLCASSTLAGGGYNEQFFGPGTRLTVL.

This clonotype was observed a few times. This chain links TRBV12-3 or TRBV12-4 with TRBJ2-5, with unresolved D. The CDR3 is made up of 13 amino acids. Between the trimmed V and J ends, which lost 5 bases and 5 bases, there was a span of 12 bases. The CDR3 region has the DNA TGTGCCAGCAGTCCCGGACGGACGGAGACCCAGTACTTC. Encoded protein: CASSPGRTETQYF.

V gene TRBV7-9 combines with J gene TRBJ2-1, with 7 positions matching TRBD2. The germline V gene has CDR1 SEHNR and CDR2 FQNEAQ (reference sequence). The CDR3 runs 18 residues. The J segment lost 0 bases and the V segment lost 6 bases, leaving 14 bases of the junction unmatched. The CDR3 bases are TGTGCCAGCAGTCCTCCTGGGGCGGGGGTTCTCTCCTACAATGAGCAGTTCTTC. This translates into CASSPPGAGVLSYNEQFF.

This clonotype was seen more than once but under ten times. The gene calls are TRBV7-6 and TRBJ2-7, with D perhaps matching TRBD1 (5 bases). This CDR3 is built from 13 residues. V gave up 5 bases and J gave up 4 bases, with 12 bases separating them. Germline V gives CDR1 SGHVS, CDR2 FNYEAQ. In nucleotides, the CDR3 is TGTGCCAGCAGCAACGGACATAATTACGAGCAGTACTTC. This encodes CASSNGHNYEQYF.

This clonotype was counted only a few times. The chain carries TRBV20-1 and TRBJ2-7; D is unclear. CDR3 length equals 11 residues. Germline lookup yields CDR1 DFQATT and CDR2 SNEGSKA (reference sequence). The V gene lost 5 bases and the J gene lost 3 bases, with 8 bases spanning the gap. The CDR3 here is CSAAQIYEQYF. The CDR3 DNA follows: TGCAGTGCTGCGCAGATCTACGAGCAGTACTTC.

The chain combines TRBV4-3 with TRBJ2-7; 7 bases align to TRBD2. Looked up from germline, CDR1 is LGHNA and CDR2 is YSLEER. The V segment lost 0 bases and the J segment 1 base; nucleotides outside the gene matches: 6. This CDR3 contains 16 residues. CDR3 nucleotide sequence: TGCGCCAGCAGCCAAGAATGGGCGGGGGAGTCCTACGAGCAGTACTTC. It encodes CASSQEWAGESYEQYF.

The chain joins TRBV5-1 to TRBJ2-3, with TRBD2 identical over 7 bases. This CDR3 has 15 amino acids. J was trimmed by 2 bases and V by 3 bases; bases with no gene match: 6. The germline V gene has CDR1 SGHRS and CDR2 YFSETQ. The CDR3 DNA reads TGCGCCAGCAGCTCAAGACTAGCCCACACAGATACGCAGTATTTT. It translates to CASSSRLAHTDTQYF.